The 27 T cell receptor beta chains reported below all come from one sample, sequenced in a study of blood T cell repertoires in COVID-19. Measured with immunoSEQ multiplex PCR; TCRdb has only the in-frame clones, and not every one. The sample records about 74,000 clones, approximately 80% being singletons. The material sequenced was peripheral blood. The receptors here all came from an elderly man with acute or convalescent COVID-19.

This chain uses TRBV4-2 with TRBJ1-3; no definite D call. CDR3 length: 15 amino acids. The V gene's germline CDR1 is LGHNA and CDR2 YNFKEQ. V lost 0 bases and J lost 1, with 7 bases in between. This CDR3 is CASSQDGRSGNTIYF. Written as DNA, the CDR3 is TGTGCCAGCAGCCAAGATGGGCGATCTGGAAACACCATATATTTT.

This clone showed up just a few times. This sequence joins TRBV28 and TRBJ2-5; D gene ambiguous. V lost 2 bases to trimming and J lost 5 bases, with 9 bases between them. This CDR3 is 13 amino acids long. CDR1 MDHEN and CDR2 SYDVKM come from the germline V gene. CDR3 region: CASSLVRRETQYF. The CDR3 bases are TGTGCCAGCAGTTTAGTCCGGCGGGAGACCCAGTACTTC.

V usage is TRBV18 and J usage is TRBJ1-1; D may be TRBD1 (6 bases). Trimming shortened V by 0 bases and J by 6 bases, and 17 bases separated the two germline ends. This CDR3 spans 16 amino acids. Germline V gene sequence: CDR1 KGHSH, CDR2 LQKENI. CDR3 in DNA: TGTGCCAGCTCACCACCGAACAGGGTAGTTTCAGCTGAAGCTTTCTTT. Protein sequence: CASSPPNRVVSAEAFF.

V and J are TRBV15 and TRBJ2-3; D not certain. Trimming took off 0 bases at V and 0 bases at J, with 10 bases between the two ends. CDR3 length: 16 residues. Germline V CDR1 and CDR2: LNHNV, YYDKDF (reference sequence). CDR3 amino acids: CATSREPPTSTDTQYF. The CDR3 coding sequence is TGTGCCACCAGCAGAGAACCCCCCACTAGCACAGATACGCAGTATTTT.

The CDR3 protein is CASSQETTGVLEKLFF. The CDR3 nucleotides read TGCGCCAGCAGCCAGGAAACTACAGGGGTTCTTGAAAAACTGTTTTTT. V usage is TRBV5-1 and J usage is TRBJ1-4; 7 bases agree with TRBD1. The CDR3 length is 16 residues. Germline CDR1 is SGHRS and CDR2 is YFSETQ. Trimming cost V 4 bases and J 7 bases; bases outside gene matches: 13.

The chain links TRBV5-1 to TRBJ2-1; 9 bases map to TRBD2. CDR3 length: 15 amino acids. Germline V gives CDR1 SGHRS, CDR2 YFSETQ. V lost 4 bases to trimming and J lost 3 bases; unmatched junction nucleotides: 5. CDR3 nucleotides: TGCGCCAGCAGCCTCCTGACTAGCGGCTACAATGAGCAGTTCTTC. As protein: CASSLLTSGYNEQFF. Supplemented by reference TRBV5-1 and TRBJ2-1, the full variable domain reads KAGVTQTPRYLIKTRGQQVTLSCSPISGHRSVSWYQQTPGQGLQFLFEYFSETQRNKGNFPGRFSGRQFSNSRSEMNVSTLELGDSALYLCASSLLTSGYNEQFFGPGTRLTVL.

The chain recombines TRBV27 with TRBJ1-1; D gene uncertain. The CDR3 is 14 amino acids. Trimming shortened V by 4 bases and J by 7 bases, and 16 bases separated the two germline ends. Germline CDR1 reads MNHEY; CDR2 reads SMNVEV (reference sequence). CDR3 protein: CASSSPLDVGEAFF. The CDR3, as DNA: TGTGCCAGCAGTTCGCCGCTAGATGTCGGTGAAGCTTTCTTT.

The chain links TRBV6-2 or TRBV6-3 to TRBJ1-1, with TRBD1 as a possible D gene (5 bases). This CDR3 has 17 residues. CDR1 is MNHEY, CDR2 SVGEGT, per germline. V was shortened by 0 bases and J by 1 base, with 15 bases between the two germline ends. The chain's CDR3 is CASSYSFGGSSNTEAFF. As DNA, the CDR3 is TGTGCCAGCAGTTACTCGTTCGGGGGGAGTTCGAACACTGAAGCTTTCTTT.

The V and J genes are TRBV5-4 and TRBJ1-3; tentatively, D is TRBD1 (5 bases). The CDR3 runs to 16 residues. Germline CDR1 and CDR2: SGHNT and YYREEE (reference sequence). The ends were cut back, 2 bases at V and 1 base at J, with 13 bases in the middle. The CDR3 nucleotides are TGTGCCAGCAGCTTAGGACACAGCAATTCTGGAAACACCATATATTTT. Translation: CASSLGHSNSGNTIYF.

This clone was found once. The CDR3 DNA follows: TGTGCCTGGACGACAGGGATCTATGGCTACACCTTC. Protein: CAWTTGIYGYTF. The gene calls are TRBV7-2 and TRBJ1-2; 7 nucleotides match TRBD1. The CDR3 sequence is 12 residues long. Germline CDR1 reads SGHTA; CDR2 reads FQGNSA. Unmatched junction bases numbered 7, after V lost 11 bases and J lost 4 bases.

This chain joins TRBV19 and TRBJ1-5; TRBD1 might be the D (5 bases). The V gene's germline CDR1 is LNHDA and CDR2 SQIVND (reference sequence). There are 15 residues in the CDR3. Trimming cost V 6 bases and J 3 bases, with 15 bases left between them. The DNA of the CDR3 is TGTGCCAGTAGGCCGAGGGGAGGGAACAATCAGCCCCAGCATTTT. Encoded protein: CASRPRGGNNQPQHF.

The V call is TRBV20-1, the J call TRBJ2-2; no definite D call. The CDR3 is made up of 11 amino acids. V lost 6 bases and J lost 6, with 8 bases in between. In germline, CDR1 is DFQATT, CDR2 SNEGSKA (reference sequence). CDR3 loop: CSARPAGELFF. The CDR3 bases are TGCAGTGCAAGACCCGCCGGGGAGCTGTTTTTT.

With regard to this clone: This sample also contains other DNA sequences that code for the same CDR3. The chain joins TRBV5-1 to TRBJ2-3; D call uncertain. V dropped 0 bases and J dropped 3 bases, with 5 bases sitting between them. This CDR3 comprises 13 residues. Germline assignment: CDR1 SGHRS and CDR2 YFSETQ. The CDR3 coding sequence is TGCGCCAGCAGCTTGGCCGGGACAGATACGCAGTATTTT. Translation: CASSLAGTDTQYF.

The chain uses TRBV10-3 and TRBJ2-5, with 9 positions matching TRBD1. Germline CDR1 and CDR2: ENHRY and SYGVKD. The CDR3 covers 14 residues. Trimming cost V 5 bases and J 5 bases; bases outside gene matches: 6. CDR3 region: CAISSRTGAETQYF. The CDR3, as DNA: TGTGCCATCAGTTCCCGGACAGGGGCGGAGACCCAGTACTTC.

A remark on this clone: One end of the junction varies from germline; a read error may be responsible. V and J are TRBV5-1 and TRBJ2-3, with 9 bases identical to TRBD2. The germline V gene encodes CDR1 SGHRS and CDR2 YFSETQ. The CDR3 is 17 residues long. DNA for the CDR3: TGCGCCAGCAGCTTGGGGGCTAGCGGGGCTCAAACAGATAGGCAGTATTTT. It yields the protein CASSLGASGAQTDRQYF.

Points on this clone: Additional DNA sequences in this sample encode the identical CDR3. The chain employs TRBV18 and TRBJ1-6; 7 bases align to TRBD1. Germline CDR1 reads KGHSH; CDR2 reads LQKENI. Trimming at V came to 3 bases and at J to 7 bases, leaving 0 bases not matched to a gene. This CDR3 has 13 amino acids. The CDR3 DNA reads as TGTGCCAGCTCACCGGACAGGAATTCACCCCTCCACTTT. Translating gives CASSPDRNSPLHF.

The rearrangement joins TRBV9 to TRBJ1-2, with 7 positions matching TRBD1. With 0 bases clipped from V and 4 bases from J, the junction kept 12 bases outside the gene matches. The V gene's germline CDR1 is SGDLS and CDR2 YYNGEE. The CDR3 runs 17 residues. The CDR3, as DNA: TGTGCCAGCAGCGTAGTCTCCACCGACAGGGATATCTATGGCTACACCTTC. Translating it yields CASSVVSTDRDIYGYTF. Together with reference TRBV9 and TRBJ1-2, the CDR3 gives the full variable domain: DSGVTQTPKHLITATGQRVTLRCSPRSGDLSVYWYQQSLDQGLQFLIQYYNGEERAKGNILERFSAQQFPDLHSELNLSSLELGDSALYFCASSVVSTDRDIYGYTFGSGTRLTVV.

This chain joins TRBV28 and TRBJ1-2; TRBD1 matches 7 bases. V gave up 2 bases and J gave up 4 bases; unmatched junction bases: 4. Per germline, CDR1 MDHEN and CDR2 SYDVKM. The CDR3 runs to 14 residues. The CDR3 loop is CASSLERQGYGYTF. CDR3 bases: TGTGCCAGCAGTTTAGAGAGACAGGGCTATGGCTACACCTTC.

In nucleotides, the CDR3 is TGCGCCAGCAGCCAAGATACGGGATCGGGCACTGAAGCTTTCTTT. It encodes CASSQDTGSGTEAFF. The V call is TRBV4-3, the J call TRBJ1-1; D remains unclear. The CDR3 contains 15 residues. V was clipped by 0 bases and J by 4 bases, with 12 bases between them. Germline V CDR1 and CDR2: LGHNA, YSLEER.

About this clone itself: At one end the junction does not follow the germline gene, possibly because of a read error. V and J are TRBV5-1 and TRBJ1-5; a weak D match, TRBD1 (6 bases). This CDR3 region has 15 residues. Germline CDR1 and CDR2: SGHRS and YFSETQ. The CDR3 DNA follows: TGCGCCAGCAGTTTGGGGGGCAGGGTCAATCAGCCCCAGCATTTT. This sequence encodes CASSLGGRVNQPQHF.

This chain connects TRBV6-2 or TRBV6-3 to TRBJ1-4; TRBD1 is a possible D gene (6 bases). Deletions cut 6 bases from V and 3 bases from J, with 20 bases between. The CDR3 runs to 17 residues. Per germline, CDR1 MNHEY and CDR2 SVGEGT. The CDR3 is CASSPSTYRAPNEKLFF. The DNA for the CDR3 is TGTGCCAGCAGCCCGTCGACTTACAGGGCGCCTAATGAAAAACTGTTTTTT.

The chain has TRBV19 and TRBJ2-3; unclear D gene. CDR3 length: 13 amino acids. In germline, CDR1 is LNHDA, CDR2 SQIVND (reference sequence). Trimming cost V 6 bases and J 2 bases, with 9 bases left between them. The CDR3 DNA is TGTGCCAGTAGGACTCAGAACACAGATACGCAGTATTTT. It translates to CASRTQNTDTQYF.

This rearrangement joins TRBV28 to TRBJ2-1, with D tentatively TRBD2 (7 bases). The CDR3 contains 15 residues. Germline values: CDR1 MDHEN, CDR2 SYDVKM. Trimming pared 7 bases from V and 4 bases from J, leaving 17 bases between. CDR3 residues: CASTPGGPGYNEQFF. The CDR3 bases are TGTGCCAGCACTCCCGGGGGGCCGGGGTACAATGAGCAGTTCTTC.

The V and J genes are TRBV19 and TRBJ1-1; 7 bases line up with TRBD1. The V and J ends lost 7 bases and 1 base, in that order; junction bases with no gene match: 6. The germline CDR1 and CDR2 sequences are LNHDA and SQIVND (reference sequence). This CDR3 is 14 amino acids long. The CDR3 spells CASNLGQENTEAFF. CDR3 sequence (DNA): TGTGCCAGTAACCTTGGACAGGAGAACACTGAAGCTTTCTTT.

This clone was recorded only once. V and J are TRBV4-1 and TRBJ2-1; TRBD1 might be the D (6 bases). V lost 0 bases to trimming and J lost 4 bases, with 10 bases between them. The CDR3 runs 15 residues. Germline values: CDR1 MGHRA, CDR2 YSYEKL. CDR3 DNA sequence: TGCGCCAGCAGCCAAGACAGGGGTCAATACAATGAGCAGTTCTTC. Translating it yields CASSQDRGQYNEQFF.

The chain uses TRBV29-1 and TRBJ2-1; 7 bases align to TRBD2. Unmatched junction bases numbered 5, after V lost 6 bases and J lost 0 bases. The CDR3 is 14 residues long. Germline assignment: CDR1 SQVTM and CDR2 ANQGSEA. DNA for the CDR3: TGCAGCGTCGGGGGGTCCCACTCCTACAATGAGCAGTTCTTC. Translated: CSVGGSHSYNEQFF.

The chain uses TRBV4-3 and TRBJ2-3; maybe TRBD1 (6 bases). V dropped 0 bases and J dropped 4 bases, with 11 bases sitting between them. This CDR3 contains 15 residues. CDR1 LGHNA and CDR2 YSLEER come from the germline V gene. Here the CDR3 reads CASSQEGASADTQYF. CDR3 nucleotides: TGCGCCAGCAGCCAAGAGGGGGCATCTGCAGATACGCAGTATTTT.